This is a list of T cell receptor beta chains from one sample in a study of T-cell memory formation after mild COVID-19. TCRdb processed the 5' RACE reads anew with MiXCR; each CDR3 protein has one entry. Among hundreds of thousands of distinct CDR3 sequences listed, around 27% were seen once. The sample taken for sequencing was PBMCs or a T cell subset sorted from them (not recorded which). The receptors originated from an adult woman who had mild COVID-19 (a few samples of this study predate the infection). Cell type and time point are not known. CDR3s include the opening cysteine and the closing phenylalanine or tryptophan. A D gene is named only where the DNA matches it firmly. Expanded clones are given a class, and other clones once, few, many or no size at all.

CASSPGGTSGGSTDTQYF,TGTGCCAGCAGCCCGGGCGGGACTAGCGGGGGAAGCACAGATACGCAGTATTTT,TRBD2,.,TRBJ2-3,TRBV12-3/TRBV12-4
CASSFDRSYNEQFF,TGTGCCAGCAGTTTCGACCGCTCCTACAATGAGCAGTTCTTC,.,.,TRBJ2-1,TRBV6-5
CASSRSLSSYEQYF,TGTGCCAGCTCCCGTAGTCTCAGCTCCTACGAGCAGTACTTC,.,.,TRBJ2-7,TRBV7-2
CASSQVELAGVDTQYF,TGTGCCAGCAGCCAAGTCGAACTAGCGGGGGTGGATACGCAGTATTTT,TRBD2,few,TRBJ2-3,TRBV4-2
CASSAGGTLGVKETQYF,TGTGCCAGCAGCGCCGGGGGGACTCTGGGGGTGAAAGAGACCCAGTACTTC,TRBD2,.,TRBJ2-5,TRBV9
CASSSSGGAAGELFF,TGCGCCAGCAGCTCCTCAGGGGGCGCCGCCGGGGAGCTGTTTTTT,TRBD1,few,TRBJ2-2,TRBV5-1
CASSPDLGLAESYEQYF,TGTGCCAGCAGTCCAGACCTGGGACTAGCGGAGTCCTACGAGCAGTACTTC,TRBD2,few,TRBJ2-7,TRBV12-3/TRBV12-4
CASSYSTSGRQYTGELFF,TGTGCCAGCAGTTACTCGACTAGCGGGAGGCAGTACACCGGGGAGCTGTTTTTT,TRBD2,few,TRBJ2-2,TRBV6-2/TRBV6-3
CASGGLEQYF,TGTGCCAGCGGAGGGCTCGAGCAGTACTTC,.,.,TRBJ2-7,TRBV6-1
CASSLGLAGGRLESSYNEQFF,TGTGCCAGCAGCCTAGGACTAGCGGGAGGTCGACTGGAAAGCTCCTACAATGAGCAGTTCTTC,TRBD2,.,TRBJ2-1,TRBV11-2
CASSLGLAGAAYEQYF,TGTGCCAGCAGTTTGGGGCTAGCGGGGGCCGCCTACGAGCAGTACTTC,TRBD2,many,TRBJ2-7,TRBV12-3/TRBV12-4
CASRADRLPQLNEKLFF,TGTGCCAGCAGAGCGGACAGGCTGCCTCAACTTAATGAAAAACTGTTTTTT,TRBD1,.,TRBJ1-4,TRBV27
CASSSPGPNYGYTF,TGTGCCAGCAGCTCCCCGGGACCGAACTATGGCTACACCTTC,.,.,TRBJ1-2,TRBV7-9
CASSHGGAGGYDTQYF,TGTGCCAGCAGCCACGGGGGAGCGGGGGGATATGACACGCAGTATTTT,TRBD2,few,TRBJ2-3,TRBV7-3
CASSQVPRGRTYEQYF,TGCGCCAGCAGCCAAGTCCCCAGGGGTAGGACCTACGAGCAGTACTTC,.,.,TRBJ2-7,TRBV4-1
CASSYSAQARTDTQYF,TGTGCCAGCAGTTACTCGGCCCAAGCCCGCACAGATACGCAGTATTTT,.,few,TRBJ2-3,TRBV6-6
CSVTEHNTYEQYF,TGCAGCGTGACCGAGCATAATACCTACGAGCAGTACTTC,.,few,TRBJ2-7,TRBV29-1
CAISGDLRVKEAFF,TGTGCCATCAGTGGGGACTTAAGGGTCAAAGAAGCTTTCTTT,.,.,TRBJ1-1,TRBV10-3
CASIRLGRDEQFF,TGTGCCAGCATCAGACTAGGTAGGGATGAGCAGTTCTTC,.,.,TRBJ2-1,TRBV12-3/TRBV12-4
CASMNRGIFTGYTF,TGTGCCAGCATGAACAGGGGAATTTTCACGGGCTACACCTTC,TRBD1,.,TRBJ1-2,TRBV12-3/TRBV12-4
CASMRGKEDTQYF,TGTGCCAGCATGCGGGGAAAAGAAGATACGCAGTATTTT,.,many,TRBJ2-3,TRBV12-3/TRBV12-4
CASSGPDRGYGAFF,TGTGCCAGCAGCGGACCGGACAGAGGATACGGAGCTTTCTTT,.,few,TRBJ1-1,TRBV5-4
CASSLGETTDTQYF,TGCGCCAGCAGCTTGGGTGAAACCACAGATACGCAGTATTTT,.,many,TRBJ2-3,TRBV5-1
CASSSLDRQETQYF,TGTGCCAGCAGTTCCCTCGACCGACAAGAGACCCAGTACTTC,.,few,TRBJ2-5,TRBV27
CASSLAVTKNTEAFF,TGTGCCAGCAGCTTAGCGGTGACAAAGAACACTGAAGCTTTCTTT,.,few,TRBJ1-1,TRBV7-9
CASSGFGLAGVNEQYF,TGTGCCAGTAGTGGTTTCGGACTAGCGGGAGTCAACGAGCAGTACTTC,TRBD2,.,TRBJ2-7,TRBV19
CAWGTGTGISMDGYTF,TGTGCCTGGGGGACCGGGACAGGGATATCGATGGATGGCTACACCTTC,TRBD1,few,TRBJ1-2,TRBV30
CASSDSDNQPQHF,TGTGCCAGCTCGGACAGCGACAATCAGCCCCAGCATTTT,.,.,TRBJ1-5,TRBV19
CASSLQAAPLAQYF,TGTGCCAGCAGCCTTCAGGCAGCCCCATTGGCCCAGTACTTC,.,.,TRBJ2-5,TRBV7-6
CAWSFRDEQYF,TGTGCCTGGAGTTTCAGGGACGAGCAGTACTTC,.,.,TRBJ2-7,TRBV30
CASSPGTGTNTEAFF,TGTGCCAGCAGTCCCGGGACAGGAACCAACACTGAAGCTTTCTTT,TRBD1,few,TRBJ1-1,TRBV12-3/TRBV12-4
CAWSAGTGSSYEQYF,TGTGCCTGGAGCGCCGGGACTGGCAGCTCCTACGAGCAGTACTTC,.,few,TRBJ2-7,TRBV30
CASSMIAGFSYNEQFF,TGCGCCAGCAGCATGATAGCGGGATTCTCCTACAATGAGCAGTTCTTC,TRBD2,.,TRBJ2-1,TRBV5-1